Following are 20 T cell receptor beta chains from one sample sequenced in a study of blood T cell repertoires in COVID-19. The assay was immunoSEQ multiplex PCR, and TCRdb's table has in-frame clones only and misses some. This repertoire shows some 150,000 clones, around 79% found once; its top ten account for 4% to 5%. The sequencing input was peripheral blood. The receptors here all came from a woman in her 70s with COVID-19, enrolled during active disease.

This clone occurred a few times. CDR3 protein: CASSSLRTGYSNQPQHF. CDR3 sequence (DNA): TGTGCCAGCAGTTCCCTAAGGACAGGGTATAGCAATCAGCCCCAGCATTTT. This rearrangement joins TRBV28 to TRBJ1-5; 8 nucleotides match TRBD1. The CDR3 extends over 17 amino acids. The trim removed 4 bases at V and 0 bases at J, leaving 8 bases unmatched. Germline V gene sequence: CDR1 MDHEN, CDR2 SYDVKM. The full variable domain, completed using reference TRBV28 and TRBJ1-5, is DVKVTQSSRYLVKRTGEKVFLECVQDMDHENMFWYRQDPGLGLRLIYFSYDVKMKEKGDIPEGYSVSREKKERFSLILESASTNQTSMYLCASSSLRTGYSNQPQHFGDGTRLSIL.

This sequence joins TRBV5-1 and TRBJ1-1, with D possibly being TRBD1 (5 bases). Germline values: CDR1 SGHRS, CDR2 YFSETQ. V lost 2 bases and J 3 bases, leaving 14 bases between the germline ends. This CDR3 has 15 residues. This CDR3 is CASSLDPTGHTEAFF. The CDR3 DNA is TGCGCCAGCAGCTTAGACCCCACAGGACACACTGAAGCTTTCTTT.

This chain uses TRBV4-1 with TRBJ1-6; a weak D match, TRBD1 (5 bases). The CDR3 is 16 residues long. V gave up 1 base and J gave up 7 bases, with 14 bases separating them. Germline V gene sequence: CDR1 MGHRA, CDR2 YSYEKL. The CDR3 DNA reads as TGCGCCAGCAGCCAAGTACCGGGACTGGCGAATTCACCCCTCCACTTT. This encodes CASSQVPGLANSPLHF.

The rearrangement uses TRBV7-2 and TRBJ1-4, with 7 bases matching TRBD1. CDR3 length: 16 residues. Germline V lookup: CDR1 SGHTA, CDR2 FQGNSA. J was trimmed by 4 bases and V by 5 bases; bases with no gene match: 10. In nucleotides, the CDR3 is TGTGCCAGCAGCCGGACCTCAGGGGGGAATAATGAAAAACTGTTTTTT. Protein product: CASSRTSGGNNEKLFF. The whole variable domain, remainder taken from reference TRBV7-2 and TRBJ1-4, is GAGVSQSPSNKVTEKGKDVELRCDPISGHTALYWYRQSLGQGLEFLIYFQGNSAPDKSGLPSDRFSAERTGGSVSTLTIQRTQQEDSAVYLCASSRTSGGNNEKLFFGSGTQLSVL.

This clone was picked up a small number of times. The chain couples TRBV24-1 to TRBJ2-3; a possible D gene is TRBD1 (6 bases). With 3 bases removed from V and 2 bases from J, the gap between germline ends came to 14 bases. This CDR3 is 16 amino acids long. Germline CDR1 is KGHDR and CDR2 is SFDVKD. Here the CDR3 DNA reads TGTGCCACCAGTGATCCTCTGACAGGAAACACAGATACGCAGTATTTT. It is translated as CATSDPLTGNTDTQYF.

This clone has just one count. V gene TRBV6-4 combines with J gene TRBJ2-7; perhaps TRBD2 as D (7 bases). The CDR3 runs to 15 residues. Germline CDR1 MRHNA, CDR2 SNTAGT. The germline V and J ends were trimmed by 2 bases and 6 bases, with 17 bases remaining between them. The CDR3, as DNA: TGTGCCAGCAGTGACAACAGGGTAGTAGCGGGCGAGCAGTACTTC. Translation gives CASSDNRVVAGEQYF.

The chain is built from TRBV30 and TRBJ2-7; 10 nucleotides agree with TRBD1. Per the germline V gene, CDR1 is GTSNPN and CDR2 is SVGIG (reference sequence). J was trimmed by 5 bases and V by 8 bases; bases with no gene match: 9. The CDR3 extends over 13 amino acids. The DNA of the CDR3 is TGTGCCCGAATTGACAGGGGGCGCAACGAGCAGTACTTC. This sequence encodes CARIDRGRNEQYF.

The J gene is TRBJ2-3, the V gene TRBV2, with TRBD2 identical over 14 bases. V shed 4 bases, J shed 8 bases, and the junction held 5 bases outside the gene matches. Germline V lookup: CDR1 SNHLY, CDR2 FYNNEI. The length of the CDR3 is 15 residues. CDR3 region: CASSGGTSGGTTQYF. The CDR3, as DNA: TGTGCCAGCAGTGGGGGGACTAGCGGGGGAACTACGCAGTATTTT.

This clone was picked up a small number of times. This chain uses TRBV3-1 (or the pseudogene TRBV3-2) with TRBJ1-1; possible D gene TRBD1, 6 bases. CDR3 length equals 13 residues. The V and J ends lost 3 bases and 4 bases respectively, with 9 bases between them. CDR1 is LGHDT, CDR2 YNNKEL, per germline (reference sequence). The CDR3, as DNA: TGTGCCAGCAGCCAGAGGGGGAGCACTGAAGCTTTCTTT. Protein product: CASSQRGSTEAFF.

The chain employs TRBV7-3 and TRBJ1-2; the D gene is possibly TRBD1 (6 bases). This CDR3 comprises 13 residues. V was cut by 2 bases and J by 7 bases, with 11 bases left in between. Germline CDR1 and CDR2: SGHTA and FQGTGA. The CDR3 loop reads CASSLAGASGYTF. The CDR3 coding sequence is TGTGCCAGCAGCTTAGCGGGGGCGTCTGGCTACACCTTC.

The DNA for the CDR3 is TGTGCCACCAGTGACCTACGACTAGATACGCAGTATTTT. Encoded protein: CATSDLRLDTQYF. The gene calls are TRBV24-1 and TRBJ2-3; the D is unclear. Germline CDR1 reads KGHDR; CDR2 reads SFDVKD. This CDR3 is 13 amino acids long. Trimming took 4 bases from V and 5 from J, leaving 9 bases between them.

In the case of this clone: At the DNA level, this CDR3 is encoded by other sequences in the same sample as well. The V and J genes are TRBV11-2 and TRBJ2-2; weak D call: TRBD1 (6 bases). Trimming left V 5 bases short and J 2 bases short, with 9 bases between. Germline CDR1 and CDR2: SGHAT and FQNNGV. The CDR3 contains 14 residues. CDR3: CASSRRGNTGELFF. CDR3 sequence (DNA): TGTGCCAGCAGCCGCAGGGGTAACACCGGGGAGCTGTTTTTT. Using reference TRBV11-2 and TRBJ2-2 for the parts outside the CDR3, the full variable domain is EAGVAQSPRYKIIEKRQSVAFWCNPISGHATLYWYQQILGQGPKLLIQFQNNGVVDDSQLPKDRFSAERLKGVDSTLKIQPAKLEDSAVYLCASSRRGNTGELFFGEGSRLTVL.

The chain is built from TRBV9 and TRBJ2-5, with 7 bases that match TRBD2. Germline V gene lookup returns CDR1 SGDLS and CDR2 YYNGEE. V lost 4 bases, J lost 1 base, and 10 bases stayed unmatched. The length of the CDR3 is 16 residues. The CDR3 protein is CASSPPSSGAQETQYF. CDR3 in DNA: TGTGCCAGCAGCCCCCCCTCAAGCGGGGCCCAAGAGACCCAGTACTTC. Based on the CDR3 plus reference TRBV9 and TRBJ2-5, the full variable domain is DSGVTQTPKHLITATGQRVTLRCSPRSGDLSVYWYQQSLDQGLQFLIQYYNGEERAKGNILERFSAQQFPDLHSELNLSSLELGDSALYFCASSPPSSGAQETQYFGPGTRLLVL.

V is TRBV11-2 and J is TRBJ2-1; 10 positions match TRBD1. Germline trimming cut 5 bases from V and 15 bases from J; bases unmatched to any gene: 10. The CDR3 consists of 13 residues. From germline, CDR1 is SGHAT and CDR2 FQNNGV. CDR3 loop: CASSPTDRGRGFF. The DNA for the CDR3 is TGTGCCAGCAGCCCGACCGACAGGGGGCGCGGGTTCTTC.

This clone was seen more than once but under ten times. J is TRBJ1-2 and V is TRBV6-4; 8 nucleotides line up with TRBD1. V lost 0 bases, J lost 4 bases, and 7 bases stayed unmatched. CDR1 is MRHNA and CDR2 is SNTAGT in the germline V gene. This CDR3 comprises 16 residues. CDR3 in DNA: TGTGCCAGCAGTGACTCTCCTGGACAGGGCGTCTATGGCTACACCTTC. Residues: CASSDSPGQGVYGYTF.

The V and J genes are TRBV3-1 (or the pseudogene TRBV3-2) and TRBJ2-5; TRBD2 matches 10 bases. The trim removed 1 base at V and 5 bases at J, leaving 7 bases unmatched. This CDR3 has 16 residues. Germline V gives CDR1 LGHDT, CDR2 YNNKEL (reference sequence). The CDR3 DNA reads as TGTGCCAGCAGCCAAGGAGCGCTAGCGGGGGAGGAGACCCAGTACTTC. As protein: CASSQGALAGEETQYF.

The chain couples TRBV6-5 to TRBJ1-2; D not certain. The ends were cut back, 4 bases at V and 3 bases at J, with 9 bases in the middle. Germline V gene sequence: CDR1 MNHEY, CDR2 SVGAGI. This CDR3 spans 13 amino acids. For the CDR3, the DNA is TGTGCCAGCAGTTTAACAGCACACTATGGCTACACCTTC. This sequence encodes CASSLTAHYGYTF.

The rearrangement uses TRBV30 and TRBJ2-1, with D possibly TRBD2 on 5 matching bases. The germline V and J ends were trimmed by 3 bases and 3 bases, with 15 bases remaining between them. This CDR3 is built from 15 residues. Germline V gene data show CDR1 as GTSNPN and CDR2 as SVGIG (reference sequence). CDR3 sequence reads: CAWRPNSGNYNEQFF. CDR3 DNA: TGTGCCTGGAGACCCAACAGCGGCAACTACAATGAGCAGTTCTTC.

Concerning this clone itself: The same CDR3 is also encoded by other DNA sequences in this sample. The rearrangement joins TRBV2 to TRBJ1-6; D is ambiguous. The CDR3 covers 13 residues. V lost 4 bases and J lost 5, with 6 bases in between. From germline, CDR1 is SNHLY and CDR2 FYNNEI. The CDR3 reads CASSARHNSPLHF. The CDR3 DNA follows: TGTGCCAGCAGTGCCAGGCATAATTCACCCCTCCACTTT.

This sequence joins TRBV24-1 and TRBJ2-1, with 11 nucleotides matching TRBD2. The CDR3 runs to 17 residues. The junction had 15 bases not matched to a gene; V was cut back by 9 bases and J by 6 bases. CDR1 is KGHDR and CDR2 is SFDVKD in the germline V gene. The CDR3 nucleotides read TGTGCCACCGGGGGAAGTCTAGCGGGGGGCCCTACCAATGAGCAGTTCTTC. Translated, it gives CATGGSLAGGPTNEQFF.